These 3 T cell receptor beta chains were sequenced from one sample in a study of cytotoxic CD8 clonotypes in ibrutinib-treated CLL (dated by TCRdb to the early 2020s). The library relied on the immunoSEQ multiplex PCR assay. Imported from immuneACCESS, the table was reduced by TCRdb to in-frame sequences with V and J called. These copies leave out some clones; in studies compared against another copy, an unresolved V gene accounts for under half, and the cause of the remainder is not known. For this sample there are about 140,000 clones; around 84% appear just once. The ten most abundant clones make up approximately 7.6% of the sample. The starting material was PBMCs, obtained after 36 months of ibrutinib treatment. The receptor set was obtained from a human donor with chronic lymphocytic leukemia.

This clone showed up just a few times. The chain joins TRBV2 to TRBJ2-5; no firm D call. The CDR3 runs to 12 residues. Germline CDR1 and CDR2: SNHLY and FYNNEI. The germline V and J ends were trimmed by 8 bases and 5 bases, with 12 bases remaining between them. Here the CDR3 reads CASRLLSETQYF. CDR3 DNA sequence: TGTGCCAGCCGACTCCTATCCGAGACCCAGTACTTC.

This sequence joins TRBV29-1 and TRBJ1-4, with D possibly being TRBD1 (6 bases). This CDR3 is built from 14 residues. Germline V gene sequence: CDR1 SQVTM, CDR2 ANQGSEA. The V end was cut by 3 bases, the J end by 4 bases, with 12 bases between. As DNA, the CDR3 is TGCAGCGTTGATTTAGGACAGTTTAATGAAAAACTGTTTTTT. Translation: CSVDLGQFNEKLFF.

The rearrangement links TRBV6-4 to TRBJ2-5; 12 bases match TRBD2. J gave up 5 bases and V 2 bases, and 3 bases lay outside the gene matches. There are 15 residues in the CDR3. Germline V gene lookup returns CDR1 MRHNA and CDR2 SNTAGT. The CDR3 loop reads CASSDTSGGLETQYF. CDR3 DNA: TGTGCCAGCAGTGACACTAGCGGGGGGCTGGAGACCCAGTACTTC.